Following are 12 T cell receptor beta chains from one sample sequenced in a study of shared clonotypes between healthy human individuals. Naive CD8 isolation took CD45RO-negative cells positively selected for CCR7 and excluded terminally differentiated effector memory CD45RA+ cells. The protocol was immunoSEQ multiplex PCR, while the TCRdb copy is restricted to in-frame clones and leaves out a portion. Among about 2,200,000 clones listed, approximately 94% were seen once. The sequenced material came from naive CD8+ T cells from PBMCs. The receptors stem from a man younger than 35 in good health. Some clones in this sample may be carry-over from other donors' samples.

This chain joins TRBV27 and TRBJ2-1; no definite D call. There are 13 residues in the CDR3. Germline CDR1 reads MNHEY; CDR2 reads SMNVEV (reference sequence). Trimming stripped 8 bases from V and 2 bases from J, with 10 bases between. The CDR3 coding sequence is TGTGCCAGCCAGATCAGACCCTACAATGAGCAGTTCTTC. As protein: CASQIRPYNEQFF.

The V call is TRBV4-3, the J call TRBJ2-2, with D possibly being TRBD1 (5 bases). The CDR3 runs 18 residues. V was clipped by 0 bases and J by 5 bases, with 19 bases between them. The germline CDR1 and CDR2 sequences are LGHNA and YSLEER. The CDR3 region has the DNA TGCGCCAGCAGCCAAGAGTATAGCCGAACCCCAGGGACCGGGGAGCTGTTTTTT. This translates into CASSQEYSRTPGTGELFF.

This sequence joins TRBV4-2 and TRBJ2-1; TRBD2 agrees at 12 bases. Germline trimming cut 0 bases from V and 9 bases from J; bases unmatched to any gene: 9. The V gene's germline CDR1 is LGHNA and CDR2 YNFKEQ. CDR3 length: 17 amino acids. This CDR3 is CASSQDNPSGRAREQFF. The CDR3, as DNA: TGTGCCAGCAGCCAAGATAATCCTAGCGGGAGGGCCCGTGAGCAGTTCTTC.

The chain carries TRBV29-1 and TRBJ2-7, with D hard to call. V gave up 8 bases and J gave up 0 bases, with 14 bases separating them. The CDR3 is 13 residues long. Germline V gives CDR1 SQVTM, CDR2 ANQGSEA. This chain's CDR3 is CSSTGSDSYEQYF. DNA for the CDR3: TGCAGCTCTACCGGGTCGGACTCCTACGAGCAGTACTTC.

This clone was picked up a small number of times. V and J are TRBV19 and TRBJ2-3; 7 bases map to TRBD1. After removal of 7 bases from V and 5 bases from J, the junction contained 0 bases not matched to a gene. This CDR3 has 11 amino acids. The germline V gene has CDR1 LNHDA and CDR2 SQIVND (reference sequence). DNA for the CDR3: TGTGCCAGTAACAGGGGAGATACGCAGTATTTT. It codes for CASNRGDTQYF.

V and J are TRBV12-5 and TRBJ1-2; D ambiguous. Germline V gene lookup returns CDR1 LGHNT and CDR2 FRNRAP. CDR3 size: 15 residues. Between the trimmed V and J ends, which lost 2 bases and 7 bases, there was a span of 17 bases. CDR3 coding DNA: TGTGCTAGTGGTTTGTTCCCGGGCATGGATGGTGGCTACACCTTC. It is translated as CASGLFPGMDGGYTF.

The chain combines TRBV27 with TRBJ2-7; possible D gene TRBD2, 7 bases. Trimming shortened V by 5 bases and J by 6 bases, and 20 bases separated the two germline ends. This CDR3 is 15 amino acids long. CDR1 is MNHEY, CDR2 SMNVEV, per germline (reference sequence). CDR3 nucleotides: TGTGCCAGCAGTCCTCACCCCGGGGGGCGGCGCGAGCAGTACTTC. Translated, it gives CASSPHPGGRREQYF.

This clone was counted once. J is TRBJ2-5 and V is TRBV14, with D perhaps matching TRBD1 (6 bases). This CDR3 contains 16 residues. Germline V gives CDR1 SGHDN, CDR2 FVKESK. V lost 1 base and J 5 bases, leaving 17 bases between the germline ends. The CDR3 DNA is TGTGCCAGCAGCCAAGGAGAGACAGGCCGGTGGGAGACCCAGTACTTC. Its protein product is CASSQGETGRWETQYF.

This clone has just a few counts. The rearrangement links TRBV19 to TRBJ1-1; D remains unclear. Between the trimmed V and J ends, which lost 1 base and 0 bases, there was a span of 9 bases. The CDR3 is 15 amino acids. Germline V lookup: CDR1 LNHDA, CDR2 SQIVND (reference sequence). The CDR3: CASSIGRNMNTEAFF. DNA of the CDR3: TGTGCCAGTAGTATAGGCAGGAACATGAACACTGAAGCTTTCTTT.

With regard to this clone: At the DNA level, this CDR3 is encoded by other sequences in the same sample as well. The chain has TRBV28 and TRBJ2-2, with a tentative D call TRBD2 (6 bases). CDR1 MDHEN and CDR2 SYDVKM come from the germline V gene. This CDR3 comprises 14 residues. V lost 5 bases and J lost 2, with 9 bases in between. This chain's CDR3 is CASSPGLNTGELFF. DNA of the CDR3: TGTGCCAGCAGTCCGGGACTCAACACCGGGGAGCTGTTTTTT.

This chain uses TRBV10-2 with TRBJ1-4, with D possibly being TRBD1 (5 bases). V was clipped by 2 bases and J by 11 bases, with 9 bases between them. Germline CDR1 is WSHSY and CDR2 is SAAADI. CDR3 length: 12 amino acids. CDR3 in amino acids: CASSELGEKLFF. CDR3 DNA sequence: TGCGCCAGCAGTGAGCTAGGGGAGAAACTGTTTTTT.

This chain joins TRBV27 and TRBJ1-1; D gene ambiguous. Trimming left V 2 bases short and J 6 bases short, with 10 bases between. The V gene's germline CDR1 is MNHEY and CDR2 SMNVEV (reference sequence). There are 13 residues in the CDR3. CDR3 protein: CASSLEVRAEAFF. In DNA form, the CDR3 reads TGTGCCAGCAGTTTAGAGGTGCGGGCTGAAGCTTTCTTT.